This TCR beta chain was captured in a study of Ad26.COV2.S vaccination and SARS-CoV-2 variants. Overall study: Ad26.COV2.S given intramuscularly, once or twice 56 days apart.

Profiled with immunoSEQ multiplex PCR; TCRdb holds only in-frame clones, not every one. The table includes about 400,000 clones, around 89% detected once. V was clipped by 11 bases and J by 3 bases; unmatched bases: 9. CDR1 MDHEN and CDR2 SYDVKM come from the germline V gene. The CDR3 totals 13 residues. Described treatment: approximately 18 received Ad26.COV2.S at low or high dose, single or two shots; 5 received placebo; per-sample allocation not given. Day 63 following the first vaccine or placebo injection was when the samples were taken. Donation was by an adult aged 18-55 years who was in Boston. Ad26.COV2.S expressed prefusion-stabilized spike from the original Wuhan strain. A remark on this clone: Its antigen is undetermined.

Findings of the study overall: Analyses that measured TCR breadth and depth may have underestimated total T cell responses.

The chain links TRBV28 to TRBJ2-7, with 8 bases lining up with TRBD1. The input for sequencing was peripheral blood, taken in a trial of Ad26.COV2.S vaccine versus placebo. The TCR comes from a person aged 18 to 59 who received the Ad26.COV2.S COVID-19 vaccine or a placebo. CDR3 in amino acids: CALGGRGLYEQYF. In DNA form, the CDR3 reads TGTGCCCTTGGGGGCAGGGGGCTCTACGAGCAGTACTTC.